Listed below are T cell receptor beta chains from one sample, sequenced in a study of cytomegalovirus exposure and HLA in healthy donors. Clones were sequenced by immunoSEQ multiplex PCR, and TCRdb holds only the in-frame ones, with some missing. Of more than 150,000 clones in the sample, about four fifths are singletons; the top ten hold under 2%. Sequencing input: PBMCs. The receptor set was obtained from a woman aged 25 to 39 in good health and CMV-seronegative. Each CDR3 is given with its conserved first and last residue. A D gene is named only where the DNA matches it firmly. Clone size is stated in some rows and not others, as once, few, many or a class when expanded.

V gene	clone size	J gene	D gene	CDR3 DNA	CDR3 protein
TRBV5-1	-	TRBJ1-4	-	TGCGCCAGCAGCTTGTGGCAGGATAATGAAAAACTGTTTTTT	CASSLWQDNEKLFF
TRBV21-1	few	TRBJ2-7	-	TGTGCCAGCAGCAAAGAGGAAAGCGGGGGACCCTCCTACGAGCAGTACTTC	CASSKEESGGPSYEQYF
TRBV12-5	-	TRBJ1-2	-	TGTGCTAGTGGTTTGGTAGCAGGGTATGGCGGCTACACCTTC	CASGLVAGYGGYTF
TRBV14	-	TRBJ1-3	-	TGTGCCAGCAGCGACGGGGGGGCAGGTGGAAACACCATATATTTT	CASSDGGAGGNTIYF
TRBV11-2	-	TRBJ1-1	-	TGTGCCAGCAGCTTAGAGGCGGGGTTATACACTGAAGCTTTCTTT	CASSLEAGLYTEAFF
TRBV5-1	-	TRBJ2-5	TRBD2	TGCGCCAGCAGCTTGCGGGGGGGCGGCCAAGAGACCCAGTACTTC	CASSLRGGGQETQYF
TRBV2	-	TRBJ1-2	-	TGTGCCAGTACAGGGTTCTATGGCTACACCTTC	CASTGFYGYTF
TRBV16	-	TRBJ2-3	-	TGTGCCAGCAGCCCCCTCCTTAGCGATACGCAGTATTTT	CASSPLLSDTQYF
TRBV6-5	-	TRBJ1-2	TRBD1	TGTGCCAGCCAACAGGGGGTCGGTGGCTACACCTTC	CASQQGVGGYTF
TRBV15	-	TRBJ2-7	-	TGTGCCACCAGCAGAGCCGGGTCGAACTACGAGCAGTACTTC	CATSRAGSNYEQYF
TRBV6-1	few	TRBJ1-4	-	TGTGCCAGCAGTGAAGTCAAGGGGGCTAATGAAAAACTGTTTTTT	CASSEVKGANEKLFF
TRBV6-6	-	TRBJ2-7	TRBD1	TGTGCCAGCAGTTACGGGACAGGGGTCTGCGAGCAGTACTTC	CASSYGTGVCEQYF
TRBV20-1	-	TRBJ2-7	-	TGCAGTGCTAGAGGCGTGCGCGAGCAGTACTTC	CSARGVREQYF
TRBV30	-	TRBJ1-1	-	TGTGCCTGTGGTAGGACAGCGAACACTGAAGCTTTCTTT	CACGRTANTEAFF
TRBV6-1	-	TRBJ2-1	TRBD2	TGTGCCAGCAGTGCGACTAGCGGGGGGGCCTATGAGCAGTTCTTC	CASSATSGGAYEQFF
TRBV10-3	once	TRBJ2-1	TRBD1	TGTGCCATCAGCGCGGAACGACAGGGTAGTGAGCAGTTCTTC	CAISAERQGSEQFF
TRBV5-1	-	TRBJ2-1	TRBD2	TGCGCCAGCAGCTTGCGGGGGGTCCCCTACAATGAGCAGTTCTTC	CASSLRGVPYNEQFF
TRBV19	-	TRBJ1-1	-	TGTGCCAGTAGTTTCAGGGGGAACACTGAAGCTTTCTTT	CASSFRGNTEAFF
TRBV7-2	-	TRBJ1-1	-	TGTGCCAGCAGCTTAAGCCCGTTGGTGGCTGAAGCTTTCTTT	CASSLSPLVAEAFF
TRBV6-6	-	TRBJ2-3	-	TGTGCCAGCAGTTACCGCCCCCGGGATACGCAGTATTTT	CASSYRPRDTQYF
TRBV13	-	TRBJ2-3	TRBD2	TGTGCCAGCAGTGACCAGACTAGCGGGGGAGATACGCAGTATTTT	CASSDQTSGGDTQYF
TRBV2	once	TRBJ2-7	-	TGTGCCAGCAGTGAAAGAGTAAACCCCTACGAGCAGTACTTC	CASSERVNPYEQYF
TRBV2	-	TRBJ2-7	-	TGTGCCAGCGAGACAGGCTACGAGCAGTACTTC	CASETGYEQYF
TRBV7-8	few	TRBJ2-7	-	TGTGCCAGCAGCTTAGGACTAGACTTCTACGAGCAGTACTTC	CASSLGLDFYEQYF
TRBV10-1	-	TRBJ1-2	TRBD1	TGCGCCAGCAGTGGAAGAGACAGGGGATATGGCTACACCTTC	CASSGRDRGYGYTF
TRBV6-5	-	TRBJ1-1	-	TGTGCCAGCAGTCAGGGGTTTATCACTGAAGCTTTCTTT	CASSQGFITEAFF
TRBV29-1	-	TRBJ2-4	-	TGCAGCGTTGAAGATCTTGGGGGGGCCAAAAACATTCAGTACTTC	CSVEDLGGAKNIQYF